One and the same sample provided the 8 T cell receptor beta chains below, sequenced in a study of blood T cells in healthy people across ages. A sample-barcoded 5' primer and a J-beta primer mix were used in a second PCR of roughly 7 to 12 cycles. TCRdb used MiXCR to reprocess the 5' RACE reads, holding one entry per CDR3 protein. The table shows 650,000 to 800,000 distinct CDR3 sequences, with about 42% occurring only once. Sequenced: blood. The receptors here all came from a man in his 60s in good health.

About this clonotype: An end of the junction does not agree with germline; a read error may underlie this. The V gene is TRBV7-9, the J gene TRBJ2-1; tentative D call: TRBD1 (6 bases). The CDR3 is 11 residues long. Germline lookup yields CDR1 SEHNR and CDR2 FQNEAQ (reference sequence). CDR3 residues: CASSPDSERFF. The CDR3 DNA reads as TGTGCCAGCAGCCCGGACAGTGAGCGGTTCTTC. Drawing the rest from reference TRBV7-9 and TRBJ2-1, the complete variable domain is DTGVSQNPRHKITKRGQNVTFRCDPISEHNRLYWYRQTLGQGPEFLTYFQNEAQLEKSRLLSDRFSAERPKGSFSTLEIQRTEQGDSAMYLCASSPDSERFFGPGTRLTVL.

The rearrangement joins TRBV20-1 to TRBJ1-2; a possible D gene is TRBD1 (5 bases). The CDR3 contains 13 residues. Germline CDR1 reads DFQATT; CDR2 reads SNEGSKA (reference sequence). Trimming took 0 bases from V and 7 from J, leaving 12 bases between them. The CDR3 is CSARDRVDCGYTF. DNA of the CDR3: TGCAGTGCTAGAGACAGGGTTGACTGTGGCTACACCTTC.

This chain links TRBV19 with TRBJ2-6; TRBD1 matches at 8 bases. The CDR3 runs to 19 residues. V shed 8 bases and J 0 bases; nucleotides not matched to a gene: 15. CDR1 is LNHDA, CDR2 SQIVND, per germline (reference sequence). The CDR3: CASGGTGRLPSSGANVLTF. The DNA for the CDR3 is TGTGCCAGTGGAGGGACAGGAAGGCTTCCCAGCTCTGGGGCCAACGTCCTGACTTTC.

This clonotype was detected a few times. The rearrangement links TRBV4-1 to TRBJ1-2; TRBD1 aligns across 8 bases. This CDR3 is 16 amino acids long. CDR1 MGHRA and CDR2 YSYEKL come from the germline V gene. Losses at the gene ends were 3 bases for V and 0 bases for J; bases not matched to a gene: 6. The CDR3 sequence: CASSHSDRAANYGYTF. The CDR3 DNA sequence: TGCGCCAGCAGCCACTCGGACAGGGCCGCTAACTATGGCTACACCTTC.

This chain joins TRBV20-1 and TRBJ1-5, with 9 positions matching TRBD1. The trim removed 2 bases at V and 10 bases at J, leaving 12 bases unmatched. The germline CDR1 and CDR2 sequences are DFQATT and SNEGSKA (reference sequence). CDR3 size: 15 residues. The CDR3 region has the DNA TGCAGTGCTAGACAGGGACAGGGCCTTTGGGGACCCCAGCATTTT. Translation gives CSARQGQGLWGPQHF.

This clonotype was observed a handful of times. The chain uses TRBV7-9 and TRBJ2-1, with D unresolved. The assigned J gene may be wrong: the sequence end matches TRBJ2-7 better. The CDR3 length is 13 residues. Germline CDR1 SEHNR, CDR2 FQNEAQ (reference sequence). For the CDR3, the DNA is TGTGCCAGCAGCCCAGACCCACACCACGAGCAGTACTTC. Amino acid sequence: CASSPDPHHEQYF.

There are a few counts of this clonotype. V usage is TRBV29-1 and J usage is TRBJ2-7; D gene uncertain. CDR1 SQVTM and CDR2 ANQGSEA come from the germline V gene. Trimming pared 0 bases from V and 0 bases from J, leaving 24 bases between. The CDR3 totals 19 residues. The CDR3, as DNA: TGCAGCGTTGAAGAACGCTATCTCGCCCGTGGCGGAGTCTCCTACGAGCAGTACTTC. It is translated as CSVEERYLARGGVSYEQYF.

This clonotype occurred a few times. This rearrangement joins TRBV12-3 or TRBV12-4 to TRBJ1-2; maybe TRBD1 (6 bases). This CDR3 has 15 amino acids. Trimming shortened V by 0 bases and J by 5 bases, and 13 bases separated the two germline ends. The CDR3 reads CASSLAGQTQYGYTF. The CDR3 coding sequence is TGTGCCAGCAGTTTAGCCGGACAGACTCAATATGGCTACACCTTC.